The 8 T cell receptor beta chains reported below all come from one sample, sequenced in a study of blood T cell repertoires in COVID-19. Method: immunoSEQ multiplex PCR; TCRdb's copy keeps in-frame clones and lacks some. This sample carries some 27,000 clones, around 87% of them seen once, and the ten largest clones take around 7.9%. Sample: peripheral blood. Every receptor here comes from a man aged 50 to 59 with active COVID-19.

This sequence joins TRBV19 and TRBJ2-7; D may be TRBD2 (5 bases). V gave up 7 bases and J gave up 2 bases, with 15 bases separating them. Germline loops: CDR1 LNHDA, CDR2 SQIVND (reference sequence). This CDR3 contains 14 residues. CDR3 DNA: TGTGCCAGTAACCGTCGGGGTCTCCCCTACGAGCAGTACTTC. Its translation: CASNRRGLPYEQYF.

The J gene is TRBJ2-3, the V gene TRBV21-1; no DNA check was done on the table's D call, TRBD2. TRBV21-1 is a pseudogene segment. This CDR3 spans 16 amino acids. CDR3 region: CASSRSGTSRTDTQYF. The CDR3 coding sequence is TGTGCCAGCAGCAGATCCGGGACTAGCAGGACAGATACGCAGTATTTT.

This clone appeared a single time. The CDR3 DNA follows: TGTGCCAGCAGCTTGGCTTCGCTAGCGGGGCTTTCAGATACGCAGTATTTT. It is translated as CASSLASLAGLSDTQYF. This rearrangement joins TRBV5-4 to TRBJ2-3, with 9 bases fitting TRBD2. The germline V gene has CDR1 SGHNT and CDR2 YYREEE (reference sequence). V was pared by 0 bases and J by 4 bases, with 9 bases of the junction left unmatched. The CDR3 covers 17 residues.

The chain uses TRBV12-5 and TRBJ1-1; D uncertain. The CDR3 sequence is 17 residues long. V lost 0 bases, J lost 5 bases, and 19 bases lay in between. Germline loops: CDR1 LGHNT, CDR2 FRNRAP. The CDR3 sequence: CASGLVVSTGVGTEAFF. The CDR3 nucleotides read TGTGCTAGTGGTTTGGTAGTTTCGACCGGGGTTGGAACTGAAGCTTTCTTT.

This chain uses TRBV5-6 with TRBJ2-2; TRBD2 aligns across 8 bases. Germline-derived CDR1 and CDR2 are SGHDT and YYEEEE. Trimming cost V 4 bases and J 1 base; bases outside gene matches: 12. The CDR3 loop spans 18 amino acids. The CDR3 loop is CASSPPDWGLGNTGELFF. The CDR3 DNA reads as TGTGCCAGCAGCCCCCCCGATTGGGGACTAGGGAACACCGGGGAGCTGTTTTTT.

This clone was found a few times. The chain combines TRBV7-2 with TRBJ2-7; 9 bases line up with TRBD1. The length of the CDR3 is 14 residues. CDR1 is SGHTA and CDR2 is FQGNSA in the germline V gene. V shed 1 base and J 2 bases; nucleotides not matched to a gene: 0. CDR3 residues: CASSLGTGAYEQYV. The CDR3 DNA follows: TGTGCCAGCAGCTTAGGGACAGGGGCCTACGAGCAGTACGTC.

This rearrangement joins TRBV2 to TRBJ2-1; TRBD2 might be the D (6 bases). The CDR3 contains 11 residues. Germline-derived CDR1 and CDR2 are SNHLY and FYNNEI. V was shortened by 8 bases and J by 16 bases, with 18 bases between the two germline ends. The CDR3 region is CASDGGALGFF. CDR3 nucleotide sequence: TGTGCCAGCGATGGAGGGGCCTTGGGATTCTTC.

The CDR3 loop is CAISATSGSDTQYF. The CDR3 bases are TGTGCCATCAGTGCGACTAGCGGGTCAGATACGCAGTATTTT. The rearrangement joins TRBV10-3 to TRBJ2-3, with TRBD2 matching 10 bases. Unmatched junction bases numbered 2, after V lost 4 bases and J lost 4 bases. This CDR3 is built from 14 residues. The germline V gene has CDR1 ENHRY and CDR2 SYGVKD.